The entry below gives a single T cell receptor (beta chain) sequence along with its context. The antigen remains undetermined. This record comes from a study of siplizumab effects on memory and regulatory T cells. TCR templates numbering some 10^5 were assayed per sample. Sequenced by immunoSEQ multiplex PCR; TCRdb stores in-frame clones only, minus some. Among around 100,000 clones, 80% to 95% were seen once, and the ten largest hold approximately 0.15%. Study-level findings and limits: Controls showed an average of approximately 25% Treg-derived mappable alloreactive CD4+ clones, while siplizumab showed approximately 69%. Contribution to the alloresponse seemed major for naive T cells, which also seemed more diverse than memory cells. Proliferating siplizumab-cultured Tregs lacked confirmed suppressive function.

After removal of 4 bases from V and 4 bases from J, the junction contained 10 bases not matched to a gene. The CDR3 loop spans 17 amino acids. The germline V gene encodes CDR1 MNHEY and CDR2 SMNVEV (reference sequence). The TCR comes from a human donor in good health. The specimen was CD4+ T cells sorted from blood. The chain joins TRBV27 to TRBJ2-5; TRBD2 aligns across 12 bases. The CDR3 loop is CASSSRLTSGGGETQYF. CDR3 DNA sequence: TGTGCCAGCAGTTCCCGCCTGACTAGCGGGGGCGGAGAGACCCAGTACTTC.